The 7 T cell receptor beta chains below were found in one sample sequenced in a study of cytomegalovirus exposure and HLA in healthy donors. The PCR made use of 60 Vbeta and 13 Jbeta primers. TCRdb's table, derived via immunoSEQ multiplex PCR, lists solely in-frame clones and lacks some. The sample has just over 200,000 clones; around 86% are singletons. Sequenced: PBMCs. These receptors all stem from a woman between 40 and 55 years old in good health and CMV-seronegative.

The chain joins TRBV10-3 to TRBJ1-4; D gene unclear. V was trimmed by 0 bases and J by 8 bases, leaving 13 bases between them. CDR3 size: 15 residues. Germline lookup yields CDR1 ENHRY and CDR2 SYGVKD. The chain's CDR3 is CAISESRVRGEKLFF. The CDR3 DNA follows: TGTGCCATCAGTGAGTCGAGGGTGCGTGGAGAAAAACTGTTTTTT.

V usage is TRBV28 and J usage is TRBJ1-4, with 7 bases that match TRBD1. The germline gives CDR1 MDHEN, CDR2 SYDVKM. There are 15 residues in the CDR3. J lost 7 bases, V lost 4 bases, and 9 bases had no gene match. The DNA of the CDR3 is TGTGCCAGCAGTTCAACAGGGGCTCGTGCTGAAAAACTGTTTTTT. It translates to CASSSTGARAEKLFF.

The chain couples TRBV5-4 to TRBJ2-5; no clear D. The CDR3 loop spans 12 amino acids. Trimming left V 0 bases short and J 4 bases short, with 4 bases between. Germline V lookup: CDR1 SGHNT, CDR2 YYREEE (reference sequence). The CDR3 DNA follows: TGTGCCAGCAGCTTGGACGGAGAGACCCAGTACTTC. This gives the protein CASSLDGETQYF.

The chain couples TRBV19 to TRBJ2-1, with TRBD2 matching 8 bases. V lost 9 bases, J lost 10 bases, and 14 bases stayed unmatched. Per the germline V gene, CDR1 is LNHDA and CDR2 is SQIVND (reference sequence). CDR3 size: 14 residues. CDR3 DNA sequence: TGTGCCAGCAGACATAGCGGGACGGACATGGAGCAGTTCTTC. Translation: CASRHSGTDMEQFF.

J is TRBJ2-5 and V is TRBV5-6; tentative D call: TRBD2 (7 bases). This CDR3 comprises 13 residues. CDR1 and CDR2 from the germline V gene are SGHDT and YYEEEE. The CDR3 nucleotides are TGTTCTTCAGGGGAGGGCATACAAGAGACCCAGTACTTC. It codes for CSSGEGIQETQYF.

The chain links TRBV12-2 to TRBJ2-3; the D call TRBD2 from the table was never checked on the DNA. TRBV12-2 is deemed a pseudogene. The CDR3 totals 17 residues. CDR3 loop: CASRLEGTSGNRDTQYF. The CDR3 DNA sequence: TGTGCAAGTCGCTTAGAGGGGACTAGCGGGAACCGGGATACGCAGTATTTT.

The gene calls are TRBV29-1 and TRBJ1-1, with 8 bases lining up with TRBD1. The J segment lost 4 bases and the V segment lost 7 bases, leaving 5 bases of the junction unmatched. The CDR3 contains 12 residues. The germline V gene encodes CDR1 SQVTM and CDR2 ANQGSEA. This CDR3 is CSARTGRTEAFF. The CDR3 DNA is TGCAGCGCAAGGACAGGGCGCACTGAAGCTTTCTTT.